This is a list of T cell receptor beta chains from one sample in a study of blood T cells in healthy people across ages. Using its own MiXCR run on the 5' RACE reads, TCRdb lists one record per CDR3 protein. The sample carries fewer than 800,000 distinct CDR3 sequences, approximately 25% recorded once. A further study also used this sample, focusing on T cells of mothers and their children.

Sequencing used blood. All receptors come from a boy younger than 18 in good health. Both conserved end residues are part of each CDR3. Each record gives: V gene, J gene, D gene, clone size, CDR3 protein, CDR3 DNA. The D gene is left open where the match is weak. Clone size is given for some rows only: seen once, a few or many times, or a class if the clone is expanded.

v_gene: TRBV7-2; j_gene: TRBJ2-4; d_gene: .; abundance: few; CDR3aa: CASSFRRDSLNIQYF; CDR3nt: TGTGCCAGCAGCTTTAGGCGGGACAGTCTGAACATTCAGTACTTC
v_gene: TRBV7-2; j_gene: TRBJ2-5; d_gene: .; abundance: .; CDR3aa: CASSLLPRLAQETQYF; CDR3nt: TGTGCCAGCAGCCTCCTTCCGAGGCTAGCACAAGAGACCCAGTACTTC
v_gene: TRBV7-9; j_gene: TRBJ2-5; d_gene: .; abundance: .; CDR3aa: CASSLALATEETQYF; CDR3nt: TGTGCCAGCAGCTTAGCTCTAGCAACGGAAGAGACCCAGTACTTC
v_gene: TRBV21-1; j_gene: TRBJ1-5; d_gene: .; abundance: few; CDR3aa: CASSPGRGSNQPQHF; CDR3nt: TGTGCCAGCAGCCCCGGGAGGGGGAGCAATCAGCCCCAGCATTTT
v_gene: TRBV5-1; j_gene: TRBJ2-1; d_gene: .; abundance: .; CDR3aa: CASSQFAKEQFF; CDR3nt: TGCGCCAGCAGCCAATTTGCGAAAGAGCAGTTCTTC
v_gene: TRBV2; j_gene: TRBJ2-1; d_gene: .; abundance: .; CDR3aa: CASYYGADPYNEQFF; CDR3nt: TGTGCCAGCTATTACGGGGCGGATCCCTACAATGAGCAGTTCTTC
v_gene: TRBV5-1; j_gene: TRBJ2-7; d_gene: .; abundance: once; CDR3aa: CASSLAQGIIHEQYF; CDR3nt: TGCGCCAGCAGCTTGGCGCAGGGGATTATACACGAGCAGTACTTC
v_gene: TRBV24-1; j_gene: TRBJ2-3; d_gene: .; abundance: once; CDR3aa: CATSDLLGFTDTQYF; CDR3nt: TGTGCCACTAGTGATTTGTTGGGCTTCACAGATACGCAGTATTTT
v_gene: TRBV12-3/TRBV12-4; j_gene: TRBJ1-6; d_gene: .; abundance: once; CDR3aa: CASRIGTSRNSPLHF; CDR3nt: TGTGCCAGCAGAATCGGGACGTCGAGGAATTCACCCCTCCACTTT
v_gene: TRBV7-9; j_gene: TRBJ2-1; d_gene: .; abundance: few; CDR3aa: CASSYQGAPNNEQFF; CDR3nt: TGTGCCAGCAGTTACCAGGGTGCCCCCAACAATGAGCAGTTCTTC
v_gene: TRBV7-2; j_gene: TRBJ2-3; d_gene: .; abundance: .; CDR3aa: CASSSRRGDTQYF; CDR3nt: TGTGCCAGCAGCTCTCGACGGGGAGATACGCAGTATTTT
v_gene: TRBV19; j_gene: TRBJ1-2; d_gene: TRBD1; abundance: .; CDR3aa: CASSRGGTYGYTF; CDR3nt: TGTGCCAGTAGTAGAGGGGGCACCTATGGCTACACCTTC
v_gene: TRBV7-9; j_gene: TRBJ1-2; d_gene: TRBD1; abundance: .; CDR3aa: CASSAGQDPYRYTF; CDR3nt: TGTGCCAGCAGCGCCGGACAGGACCCCTATCGCTACACCTTC
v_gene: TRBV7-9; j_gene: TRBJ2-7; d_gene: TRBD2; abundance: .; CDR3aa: CASSGRTSGRTNEQYF; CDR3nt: TGTGCCAGCAGCGGGAGGACTAGCGGGAGGACGAACGAGCAGTACTTC
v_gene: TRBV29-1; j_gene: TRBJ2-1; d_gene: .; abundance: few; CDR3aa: CSVEGSWEQFF; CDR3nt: TGCAGCGTTGAGGGCAGCTGGGAGCAGTTCTTC
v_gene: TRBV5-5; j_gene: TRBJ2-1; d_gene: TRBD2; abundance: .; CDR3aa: CASSPGTSGFGEQFF; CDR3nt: TGTGCCAGCAGCCCCGGGACTAGCGGATTCGGTGAGCAGTTCTTC
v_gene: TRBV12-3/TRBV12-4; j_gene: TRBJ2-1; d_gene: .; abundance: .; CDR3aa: CASSTLGSQQFF; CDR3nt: TGTGCCAGTAGTACCCTTGGGTCTCAGCAGTTCTTC
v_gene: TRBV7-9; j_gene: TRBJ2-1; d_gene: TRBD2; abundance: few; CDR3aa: CASSPRLAGGEFF; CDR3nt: TGTGCCAGCAGCCCTCGACTAGCGGGAGGAGAGTTCTTC
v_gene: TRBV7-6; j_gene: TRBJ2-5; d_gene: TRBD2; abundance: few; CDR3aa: CASSRTSAPGETQYF; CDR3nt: TGTGCCAGCAGCCGTACTAGCGCCCCGGGAGAGACCCAGTACTTC
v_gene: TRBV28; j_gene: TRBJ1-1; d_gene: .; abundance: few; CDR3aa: CASFSPGRRAEAFF; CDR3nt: TGTGCCAGCTTTTCTCCTGGTCGTCGTGCTGAAGCTTTCTTT
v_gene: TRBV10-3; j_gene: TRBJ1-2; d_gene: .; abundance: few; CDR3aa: CAISGGSYGYTF; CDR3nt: TGTGCCATCAGTGGGGGGTCCTATGGCTACACCTTC
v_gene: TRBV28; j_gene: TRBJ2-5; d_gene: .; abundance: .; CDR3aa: CASRRSSETQYF; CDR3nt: TGTGCCAGCAGAAGAAGTTCAGAGACCCAGTACTTC
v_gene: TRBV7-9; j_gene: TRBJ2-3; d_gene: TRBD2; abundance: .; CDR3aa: CASSHRTSGIVGTQYF; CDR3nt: TGTGCCAGCAGCCACAGGACTAGCGGGATTGTTGGTACGCAGTATTTT
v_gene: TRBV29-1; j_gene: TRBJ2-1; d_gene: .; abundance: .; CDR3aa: CSVESPRSESSYNEQFF; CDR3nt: TGCAGCGTTGAATCCCCTCGTAGTGAGAGCTCCTACAATGAGCAGTTCTTC
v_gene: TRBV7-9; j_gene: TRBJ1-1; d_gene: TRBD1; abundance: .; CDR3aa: CASSPIQGLDTEAFF; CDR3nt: TGTGCCAGCAGCCCGATACAGGGGTTGGACACTGAAGCTTTCTTT
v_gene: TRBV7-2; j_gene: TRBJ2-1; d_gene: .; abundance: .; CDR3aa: CASSLDPINEQFF; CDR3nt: TGTGCCAGCAGCTTAGACCCTATCAATGAGCAGTTCTTC
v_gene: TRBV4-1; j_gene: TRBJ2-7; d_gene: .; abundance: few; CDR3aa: CASSQGAGLYEQYF; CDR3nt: TGCGCCAGCAGCCAAGGGGCGGGCCTGTACGAGCAGTACTTC